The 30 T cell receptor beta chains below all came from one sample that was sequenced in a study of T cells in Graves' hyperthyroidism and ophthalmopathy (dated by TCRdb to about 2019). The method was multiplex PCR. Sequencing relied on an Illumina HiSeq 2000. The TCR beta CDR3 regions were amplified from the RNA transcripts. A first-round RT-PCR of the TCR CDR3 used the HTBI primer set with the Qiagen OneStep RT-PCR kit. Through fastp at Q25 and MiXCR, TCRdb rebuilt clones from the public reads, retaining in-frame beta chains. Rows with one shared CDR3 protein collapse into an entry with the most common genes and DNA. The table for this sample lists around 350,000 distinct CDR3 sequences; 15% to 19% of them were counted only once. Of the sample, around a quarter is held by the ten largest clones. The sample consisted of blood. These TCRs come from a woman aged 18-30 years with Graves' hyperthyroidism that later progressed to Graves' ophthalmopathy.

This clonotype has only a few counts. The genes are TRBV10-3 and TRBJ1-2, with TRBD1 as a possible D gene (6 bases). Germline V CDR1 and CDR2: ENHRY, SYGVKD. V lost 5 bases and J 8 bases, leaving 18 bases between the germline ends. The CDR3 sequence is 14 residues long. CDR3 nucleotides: TGTGCCATCAGTAGGACAGTTCCCCCAGAGGGCTACACCTTC. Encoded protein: CAISRTVPPEGYTF.

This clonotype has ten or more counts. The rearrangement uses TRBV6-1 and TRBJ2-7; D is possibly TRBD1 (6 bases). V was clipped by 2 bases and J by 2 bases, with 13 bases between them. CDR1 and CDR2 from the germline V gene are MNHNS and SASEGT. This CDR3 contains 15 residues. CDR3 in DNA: TGTGCCAGCAGTGAATCCCCGACAGGCACCTACGAGCAGTACTTC. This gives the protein CASSESPTGTYEQYF.

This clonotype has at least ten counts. CDR3 residues: CAHGRGGEETQYF. The CDR3 DNA sequence: TGTGCCCATGGACGTGGGGGCGAAGAGACCCAGTACTTC. The V gene is TRBV3-1, the J gene TRBJ2-5, with TRBD1 as a possible D gene (6 bases). The germline V gene encodes CDR1 LGHDT and CDR2 YNNKEL (reference sequence). CDR3 length equals 13 residues. V lost 11 bases, J lost 3 bases, and 16 bases lay in between.

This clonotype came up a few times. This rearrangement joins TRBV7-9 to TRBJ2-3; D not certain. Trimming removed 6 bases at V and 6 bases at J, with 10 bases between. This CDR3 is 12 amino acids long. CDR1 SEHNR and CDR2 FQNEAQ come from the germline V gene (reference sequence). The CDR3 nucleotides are TGTGCCAGCAGTCAGATCGGGGATACGCAGTATTTT. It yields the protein CASSQIGDTQYF.

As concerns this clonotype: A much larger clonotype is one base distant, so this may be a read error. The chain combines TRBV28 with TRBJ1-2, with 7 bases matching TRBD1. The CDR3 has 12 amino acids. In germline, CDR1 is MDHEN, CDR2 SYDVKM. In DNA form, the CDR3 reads TGTGCCAGCTTAGGACAGGCCTATGACTACACCTTC. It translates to CASLGQAYDYTF.

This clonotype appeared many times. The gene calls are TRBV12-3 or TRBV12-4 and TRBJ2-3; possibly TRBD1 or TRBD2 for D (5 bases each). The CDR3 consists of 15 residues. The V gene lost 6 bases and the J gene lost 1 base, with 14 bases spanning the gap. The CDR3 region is CASSGRGAGTDTQYF. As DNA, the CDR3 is TGTGCCAGCAGCGGAAGAGGGGCGGGCACAGATACGCAGTATTTT.

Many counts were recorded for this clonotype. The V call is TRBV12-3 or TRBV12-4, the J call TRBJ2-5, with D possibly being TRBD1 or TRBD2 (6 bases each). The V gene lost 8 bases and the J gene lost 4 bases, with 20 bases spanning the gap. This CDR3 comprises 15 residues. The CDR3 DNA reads TGTGCCAGCCGTTCTAAGGGGGGCCAAGGAGAGACCCAGTACTTC. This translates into CASRSKGGQGETQYF.

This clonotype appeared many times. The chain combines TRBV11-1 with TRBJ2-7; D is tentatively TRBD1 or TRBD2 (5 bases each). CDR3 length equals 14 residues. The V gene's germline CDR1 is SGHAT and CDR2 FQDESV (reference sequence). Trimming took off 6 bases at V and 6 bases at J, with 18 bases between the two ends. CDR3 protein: CASSRRGPGVEQYF. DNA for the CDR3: TGTGCCAGCAGTCGTAGGGGACCAGGCGTCGAGCAGTACTTC.

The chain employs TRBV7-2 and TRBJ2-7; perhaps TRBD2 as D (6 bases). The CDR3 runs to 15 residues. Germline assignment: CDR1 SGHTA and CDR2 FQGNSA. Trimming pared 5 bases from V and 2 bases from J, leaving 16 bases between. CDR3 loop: CASSTAGTGTYEQYF. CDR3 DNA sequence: TGTGCCAGCAGCACGGCCGGGACTGGAACCTACGAGCAGTACTTC.

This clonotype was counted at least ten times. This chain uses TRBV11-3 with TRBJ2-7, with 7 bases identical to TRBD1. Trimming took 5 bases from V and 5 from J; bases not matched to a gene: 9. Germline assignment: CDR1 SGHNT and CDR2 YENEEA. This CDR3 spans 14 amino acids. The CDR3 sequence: CASSAGQARDEQYF. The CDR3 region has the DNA TGTGCCAGCAGCGCCGGACAGGCGCGAGACGAGCAGTACTTC.

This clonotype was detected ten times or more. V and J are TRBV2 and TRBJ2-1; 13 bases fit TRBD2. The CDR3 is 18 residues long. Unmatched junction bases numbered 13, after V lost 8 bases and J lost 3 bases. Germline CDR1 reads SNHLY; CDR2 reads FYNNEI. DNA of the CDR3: TGTGCCAGCCCTAAGGGACTAGCGGGAAAAGAGATCTACAATGAGCAGTTCTTC. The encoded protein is CASPKGLAGKEIYNEQFF.

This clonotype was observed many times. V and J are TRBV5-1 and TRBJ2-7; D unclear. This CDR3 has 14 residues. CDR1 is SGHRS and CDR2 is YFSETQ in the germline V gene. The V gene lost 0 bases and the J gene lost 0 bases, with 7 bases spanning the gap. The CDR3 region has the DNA TGCGCCAGCAGCTTGGACACGAGCTCCTACGAGCAGTACTTC. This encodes CASSLDTSSYEQYF.

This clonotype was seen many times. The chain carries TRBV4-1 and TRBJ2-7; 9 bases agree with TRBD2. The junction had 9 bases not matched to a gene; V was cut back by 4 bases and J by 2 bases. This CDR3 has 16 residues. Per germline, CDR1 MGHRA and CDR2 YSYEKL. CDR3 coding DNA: TGCGCCAGCAGCCTCCGACTAGCGGAGAGTCCCTACGAGCAGTACTTC. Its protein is CASSLRLAESPYEQYF.

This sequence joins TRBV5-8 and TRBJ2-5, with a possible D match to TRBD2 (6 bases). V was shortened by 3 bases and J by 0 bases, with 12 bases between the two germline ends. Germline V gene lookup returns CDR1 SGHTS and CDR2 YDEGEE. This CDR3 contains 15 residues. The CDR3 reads CASSSTGLNQETQYF. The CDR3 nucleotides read TGTGCCAGCAGCTCCACGGGACTCAACCAAGAGACCCAGTACTTC.

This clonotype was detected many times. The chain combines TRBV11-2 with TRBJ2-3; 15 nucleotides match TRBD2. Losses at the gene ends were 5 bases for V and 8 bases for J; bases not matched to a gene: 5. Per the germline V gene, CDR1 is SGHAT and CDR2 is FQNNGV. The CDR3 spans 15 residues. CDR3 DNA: TGTGCCAGCAGCACGGGACTAGCGGGAGGTAGTACGCAGTATTTT. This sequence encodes CASSTGLAGGSTQYF.

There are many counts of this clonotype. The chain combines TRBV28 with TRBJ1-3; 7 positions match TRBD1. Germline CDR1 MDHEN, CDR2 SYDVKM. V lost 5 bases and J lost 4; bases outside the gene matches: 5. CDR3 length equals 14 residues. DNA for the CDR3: TGTGCCAGCAGTGTCGGGACAGCCGGAAACACCATATATTTT. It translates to CASSVGTAGNTIYF.

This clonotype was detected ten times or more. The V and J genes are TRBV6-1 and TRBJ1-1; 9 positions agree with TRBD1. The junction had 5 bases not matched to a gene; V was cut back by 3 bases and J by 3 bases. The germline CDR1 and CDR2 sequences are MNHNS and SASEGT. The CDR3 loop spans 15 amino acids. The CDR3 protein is CASSDAGTGYTEAFF. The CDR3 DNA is TGTGCCAGCAGTGATGCCGGGACAGGGTACACTGAAGCTTTCTTT.

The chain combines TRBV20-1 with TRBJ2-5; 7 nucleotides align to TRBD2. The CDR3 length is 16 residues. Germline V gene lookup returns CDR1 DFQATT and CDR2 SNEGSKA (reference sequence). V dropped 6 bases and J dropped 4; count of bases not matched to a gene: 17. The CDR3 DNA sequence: TGCAGTGCCCACGGGGGGATGGGCACTCTCGGAGAGACCCAGTACTTC. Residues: CSAHGGMGTLGETQYF.

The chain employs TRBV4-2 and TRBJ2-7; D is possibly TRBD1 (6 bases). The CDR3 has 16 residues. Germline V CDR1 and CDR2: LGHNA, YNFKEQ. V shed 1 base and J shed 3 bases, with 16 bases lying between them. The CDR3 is CASSQAKGQGNYEQYF. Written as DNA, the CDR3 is TGTGCCAGCAGCCAAGCTAAGGGACAAGGGAACTACGAGCAGTACTTC.

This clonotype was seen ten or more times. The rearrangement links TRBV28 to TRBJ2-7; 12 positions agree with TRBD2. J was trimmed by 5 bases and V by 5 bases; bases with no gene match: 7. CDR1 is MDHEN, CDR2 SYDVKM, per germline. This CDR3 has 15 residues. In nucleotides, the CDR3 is TGTGCCAGCAGTCAACTGACTAGCGGGAGCGACGAGCAGTACTTC. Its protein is CASSQLTSGSDEQYF.

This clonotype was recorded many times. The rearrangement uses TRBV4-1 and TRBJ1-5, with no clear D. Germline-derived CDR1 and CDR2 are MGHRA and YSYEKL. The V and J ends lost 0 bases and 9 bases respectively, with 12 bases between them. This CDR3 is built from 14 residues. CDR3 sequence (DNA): TGCGCCAGCAGCCAAGACGTGAGAGGACGGCCCCAGCATTTT. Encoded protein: CASSQDVRGRPQHF.

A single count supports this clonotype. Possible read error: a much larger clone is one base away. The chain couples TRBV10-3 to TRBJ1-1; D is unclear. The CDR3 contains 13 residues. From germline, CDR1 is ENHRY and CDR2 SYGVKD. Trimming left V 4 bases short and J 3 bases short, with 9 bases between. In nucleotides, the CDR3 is TGTGCCATCAGTGCGTCGCGGTACACTGAAGCTTTCTTT. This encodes CAISASRYTEAFF.

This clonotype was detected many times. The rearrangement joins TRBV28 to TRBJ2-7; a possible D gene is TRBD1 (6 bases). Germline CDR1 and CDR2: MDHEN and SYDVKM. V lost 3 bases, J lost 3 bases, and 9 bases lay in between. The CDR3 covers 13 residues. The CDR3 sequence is CASSLRQDYEQYF. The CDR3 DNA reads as TGTGCCAGCAGTTTGCGACAGGACTACGAGCAGTACTTC.

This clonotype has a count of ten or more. In DNA form, the CDR3 reads TGCGCCAGCAGCTTGCAGGACACCGGGGAGCTGTTTTTT. Translating it yields CASSLQDTGELFF. This chain uses TRBV5-1 with TRBJ2-2; D is unresolved. Germline V lookup: CDR1 SGHRS, CDR2 YFSETQ. Trimming took 1 base from V and 3 from J, leaving 4 bases between them. This CDR3 spans 13 amino acids. Looking up the rest from reference TRBV5-1 and TRBJ2-2 gives the full variable domain: KAGVTQTPRYLIKTRGQQVTLSCSPISGHRSVSWYQQTPGQGLQFLFEYFSETQRNKGNFPGRFSGRQFSNSRSEMNVSTLELGDSALYLCASSLQDTGELFFGEGSRLTVL.

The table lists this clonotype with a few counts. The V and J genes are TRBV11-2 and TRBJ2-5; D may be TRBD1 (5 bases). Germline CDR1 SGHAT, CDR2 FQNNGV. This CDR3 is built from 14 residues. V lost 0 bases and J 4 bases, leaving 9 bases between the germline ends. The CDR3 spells CASSLEWGGETQYF. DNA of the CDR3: TGTGCCAGCAGCTTAGAGTGGGGCGGAGAGACCCAGTACTTC.

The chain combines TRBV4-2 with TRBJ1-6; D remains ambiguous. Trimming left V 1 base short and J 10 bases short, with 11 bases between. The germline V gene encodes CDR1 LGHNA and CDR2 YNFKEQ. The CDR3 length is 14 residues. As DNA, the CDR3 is TGTGCCAGCAGCCAAGTCCGTCTTGGGTCACCCCTCCACTTT. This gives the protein CASSQVRLGSPLHF.

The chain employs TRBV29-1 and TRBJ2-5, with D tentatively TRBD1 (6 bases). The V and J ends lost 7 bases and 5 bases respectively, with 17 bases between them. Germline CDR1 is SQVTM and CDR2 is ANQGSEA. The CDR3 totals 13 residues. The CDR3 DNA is TGCAGCGGGGGGCCGACCCGAGGGGAGACCCAGTACTTC. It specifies CSGGPTRGETQYF.

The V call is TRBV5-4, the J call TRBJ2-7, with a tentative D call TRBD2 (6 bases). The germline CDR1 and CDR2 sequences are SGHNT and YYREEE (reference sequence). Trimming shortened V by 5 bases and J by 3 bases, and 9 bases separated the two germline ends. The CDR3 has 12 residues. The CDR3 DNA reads TGTGCCAGCAGGGGGACTCACTACGAGCAGTACTTC. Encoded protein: CASRGTHYEQYF.

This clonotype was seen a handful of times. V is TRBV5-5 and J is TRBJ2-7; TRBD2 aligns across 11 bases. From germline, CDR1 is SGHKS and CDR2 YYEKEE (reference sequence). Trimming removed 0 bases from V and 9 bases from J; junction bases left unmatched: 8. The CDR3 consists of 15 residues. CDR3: CASSLELAGGPVQYF. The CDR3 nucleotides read TGTGCCAGCAGCTTGGAGCTAGCGGGAGGACCAGTGCAGTACTTC. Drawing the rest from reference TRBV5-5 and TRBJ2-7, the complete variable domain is DAGVTQSPTHLIKTRGQQVTLRCSPISGHKSVSWYQQVLGQGPQFIFQYYEKEERGRGNFPDRFSARQFPNYSSELNVNALLLGDSALYLCASSLELAGGPVQYFGPGTRLTVT.

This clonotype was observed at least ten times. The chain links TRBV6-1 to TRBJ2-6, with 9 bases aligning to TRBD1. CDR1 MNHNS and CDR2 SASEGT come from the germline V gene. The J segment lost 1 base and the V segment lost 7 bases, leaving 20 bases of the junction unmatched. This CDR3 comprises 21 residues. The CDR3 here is CASIKLRAGQGHVSGANVLTF. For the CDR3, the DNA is TGTGCCAGCATCAAGCTCCGGGCGGGACAGGGACATGTGTCTGGGGCCAACGTCCTGACTTTC.